Below, 31 T cell receptor beta chains from the same sample are listed, as sequenced in a study of T cell repertoires in cytomegalovirus infection. TCRdb processed the reads anew with MiXCR; each CDR3 protein has one entry. The sample has approximately 310,000 distinct CDR3 sequences; about 25% are singletons. What these receptors recognize is not known. This specimen consisted of cultured PBMCs, obtained from culture after CMV antigen stimulation. Receptors were obtained from a human donor in good health (CMV status not recorded). Some clones in this sample may be carry-over from other donors' samples.

The chain couples TRBV5-1 to TRBJ2-7; D is possibly TRBD1 or TRBD2 (5 bases each). Trimming took 0 bases from V and 1 from J, leaving 11 bases between them. Germline V lookup: CDR1 SGHRS, CDR2 YFSETQ. The CDR3 covers 15 residues. In nucleotides, the CDR3 is TGCGCCAGCAGCTTGGTTCCGGGGACGTCCTACGAGCAGTACTTC. It codes for CASSLVPGTSYEQYF.

Many counts were recorded for this clonotype. The chain joins TRBV6-2 or TRBV6-3 to TRBJ2-7, with 10 bases fitting TRBD1. With V trimmed by 4 bases and J by 1 base, 7 bases remained unmatched. Germline CDR1 and CDR2: MNHEY and SVGEGT. The CDR3 runs to 16 residues. CDR3: CASSFETGGASYEQYF. The CDR3 DNA sequence: TGTGCCAGCAGTTTTGAGACAGGGGGCGCTTCCTACGAGCAGTACTTC.

The genes are TRBV4-3 and TRBJ2-7; perhaps TRBD1 as D (6 bases). Germline CDR1 is LGHNA and CDR2 is YSLEER. Trimming took off 6 bases at V and 5 bases at J, with 17 bases between the two ends. The CDR3 loop spans 14 amino acids. CDR3 amino acids: CASRPTGSRDEQYF. CDR3 nucleotides: TGCGCCAGCAGGCCCACAGGGTCTCGGGACGAGCAGTACTTC.

This clonotype was recorded a few times. The chain joins TRBV10-3 to TRBJ2-7; D tentatively fits TRBD1 or TRBD2 (6 bases each). The CDR3 spans 13 residues. CDR1 and CDR2 (germline): ENHRY, SYGVKD. V was trimmed by 9 bases and J by 3 bases, leaving 15 bases between them. CDR3 amino acids: CAIRRGDLYEQYV. The CDR3 nucleotides read TGTGCCATACGGAGGGGGGACCTCTACGAGCAGTACGTC.

Ten or more counts support this clonotype. The chain links TRBV7-9 to TRBJ1-1; 9 nucleotides match TRBD1. Germline CDR1 SEHNR, CDR2 FQNEAQ (reference sequence). Losses at the gene ends were 6 bases for V and 4 bases for J; bases not matched to a gene: 12. The CDR3 sequence is 16 residues long. The chain's CDR3 is CASRTIAQGAITEAFF. In nucleotides, the CDR3 is TGTGCCAGCAGAACGATCGCACAGGGGGCGATCACTGAAGCTTTCTTT.

Many counts were recorded for this clonotype. The V and J genes are TRBV7-8 and TRBJ2-1; D is undetermined. V gave up 4 bases and J gave up 4 bases, with 8 bases separating them. This CDR3 comprises 13 residues. Germline CDR1 is SGHVS and CDR2 is FQNEAQ. The DNA for the CDR3 is TGTGCCAGCAGCTCGGCGTATTACAATGAGCAGTTCTTC. This encodes CASSSAYYNEQFF. Using reference TRBV7-8 and TRBJ2-1 for the parts outside the CDR3, the full variable domain is GAGVSQSPRYKVAKRGQDVALRCDPISGHVSLFWYQQALGQGPEFLTYFQNEAQLDKSGLPSDRFFAERPEGSVSTLKIQRTQQEDSAVYLCASSSAYYNEQFFGPGTRLTVL.

The CDR3 loop reads CASRLTGGAGGYTF. The CDR3 DNA reads as TGTGCCAGCAGACTTACAGGGGGCGCGGGAGGCTACACCTTC. The rearrangement links TRBV11-2 to TRBJ1-2, with 9 bases identical to TRBD1. Germline V gives CDR1 SGHAT, CDR2 FQNNGV. Trimming at V came to 6 bases and at J to 8 bases, leaving 10 bases not matched to a gene. The length of the CDR3 is 14 residues.

Comment on this clonotype: At one end, the junction sequence differs from germline, possibly due to a read error. The rearrangement uses TRBV5-4 and TRBJ2-3; possibly TRBD2 for D (6 bases). CDR1 SGHNT and CDR2 YYREEE come from the germline V gene (reference sequence). The CDR3 loop spans 12 amino acids. Here the CDR3 DNA reads TGTGCCAGCAGTCAGGAGGGGACGGCCGAAAGTTTT. Its protein is CASSQEGTAESF.

A few counts support this clonotype. The chain employs TRBV6-1 and TRBJ2-7; D remains unclear. Germline V gives CDR1 MNHNS, CDR2 SASEGT. V gave up 2 bases and J gave up 0 bases, with 8 bases separating them. CDR3 length: 14 residues. CDR3 loop: CASSETRLSYEQYV. In DNA, the CDR3 is TGTGCCAGCAGTGAAACGAGACTCTCCTACGAGCAGTACGTC.

The table lists this clonotype with a few counts. The rearrangement links TRBV7-9 to TRBJ1-1; the D is unclear. Trimming cost V 6 bases and J 5 bases, with 16 bases left between them. This CDR3 is 14 amino acids long. Germline CDR1 reads SEHNR; CDR2 reads FQNEAQ (reference sequence). DNA of the CDR3: TGTGCCAGCAGGCCTCGAGGGTATACTACTGAAGCTTTCTTT. The encoded protein is CASRPRGYTTEAFF.

This clonotype was detected only a few times. The chain is built from TRBV7-8 and TRBJ2-2; D gene uncertain. The CDR3 length is 16 residues. The germline V and J ends were trimmed by 1 base and 0 bases, with 9 bases remaining between them. Per germline, CDR1 SGHVS and CDR2 FQNEAQ. CDR3 in DNA: TGTGCCAGCAGCTTAGTAATAGCTTCGAACACCGGGGAGCTGTTTTTT. Its protein is CASSLVIASNTGELFF.

This clonotype was seen repeatedly, ten times or more. The chain links TRBV7-8 to TRBJ1-2, with 7 bases fitting TRBD1. Germline values: CDR1 SGHVS, CDR2 FQNEAQ. V gave up 2 bases and J gave up 3 bases; unmatched junction bases: 6. The CDR3 contains 15 residues. CDR3 region: CASSLQGGFDYGYTF. CDR3 nucleotide sequence: TGTGCCAGCAGCTTACAAGGGGGCTTTGACTATGGCTACACCTTC.

The rearrangement uses TRBV19 and TRBJ1-5, with D hard to call. Trimming removed 3 bases at V and 4 bases at J, with 16 bases between. The CDR3 loop spans 16 amino acids. CDR1 is LNHDA, CDR2 SQIVND, per germline (reference sequence). CDR3 DNA sequence: TGTGCCAGTAGTATCCTACCCCAGACTGTGAATCAGCCCCAGCATTTT. Translated: CASSILPQTVNQPQHF.

Written as DNA, the CDR3 is TGTGCCAGTATGATAACTGGTAGGCGGACAAAAAACACTGAAGCTTTCTTT. Translating it yields CASMITGRRTKNTEAFF. V is TRBV19 and J is TRBJ1-1, with a tentative D call TRBD1 (5 bases). Germline V gene sequence: CDR1 LNHDA, CDR2 SQIVND (reference sequence). Trimming took off 7 bases at V and 2 bases at J, with 23 bases between the two ends. The CDR3 contains 17 residues.

This clonotype was observed at least ten times. This chain connects TRBV15 to TRBJ1-6; 8 nucleotides align to TRBD1. There are 14 residues in the CDR3. Trimming at V came to 4 bases and at J to 9 bases, leaving 5 bases not matched to a gene. Germline V CDR1 and CDR2: LNHNV, YYDKDF (reference sequence). Here the CDR3 reads CATSKGQETSPLHF. CDR3 coding DNA: TGTGCCACCAGCAAGGGACAGGAGACTTCACCCCTCCACTTT.

Only one count was recorded for this clonotype. A much more abundant neighbour one base away suggests this may be a read error. The CDR3 carries no conserved terminal phenylalanine or tryptophan, so it likely arises from a read error. This chain joins TRBV7-9 and TRBJ1-1, with 8 bases aligning to TRBD1. Trimming cost V 5 bases and J 4 bases; bases outside gene matches: 6. Germline CDR1 reads SEHNR; CDR2 reads FQNEAQ (reference sequence). The CDR3 is 14 residues long. The CDR3: CASSQDRVGTEAFL. DNA for the CDR3: TGTGCCAGCAGCCAGGACAGGGTAGGCACTGAAGCTTTCCTT.

Details on this clonotype: This sequence may be a read error, since a much larger clone differs from it by one base. The V call is TRBV5-1, the J call TRBJ1-1, with a possible D match to TRBD1 (5 bases). This CDR3 contains 13 residues. From germline, CDR1 is SGHRS and CDR2 YFSETQ. Trimming stripped 9 bases from V and 0 bases from J, with 12 bases between. The CDR3, as DNA: TGCGCCACGGACGCAGGGATGAACACTGAAGCTTTCTTT. Translating it yields CATDAGMNTEAFF. The full variable domain, in which reference TRBV5-1 and TRBJ1-1 provide the parts outside the CDR3, is KAGVTQTPRYLIKTRGQQVTLSCSPISGHRSVSWYQQTPGQGLQFLFEYFSETQRNKGNFPGRFSGRQFSNSRSEMNVSTLELGDSALYLCATDAGMNTEAFFGQGTRLTVV.

J is TRBJ2-6 and V is TRBV7-9; D may correspond to TRBD1 or TRBD2 (6 bases each). CDR3 length: 16 amino acids. Trimming left V 4 bases short and J 3 bases short, with 13 bases between. Germline V CDR1 and CDR2: SEHNR, FQNEAQ (reference sequence). CDR3 DNA: TGTGCCAGCAGCTGGGGGGCTAGTGGTGGGGCCAACGTCCTGACTTTC. It encodes CASSWGASGGANVLTF.

This clonotype has only a few counts. The rearrangement uses TRBV4-1 and TRBJ1-5; no reliable D call. Trimming stripped 0 bases from V and 7 bases from J, with 7 bases between. From germline, CDR1 is MGHRA and CDR2 YSYEKL. This CDR3 contains 13 residues. In nucleotides, the CDR3 is TGCGCCAGCAGCCAAGATCTTAAGCAGCCCCAGCATTTT. Translated: CASSQDLKQPQHF.

The V call is TRBV11-2, the J call TRBJ2-1, with D maybe TRBD1 (6 bases). The CDR3 sequence is 13 residues long. Germline loops: CDR1 SGHAT, CDR2 FQNNGV. V lost 5 bases, J lost 6 bases, and 11 bases lay in between. The CDR3: CASSRQAGNEQFF. DNA of the CDR3: TGTGCCAGCAGCCGACAGGCAGGCAATGAGCAGTTCTTC.

V usage is TRBV7-2 and J usage is TRBJ1-5; 7 bases match TRBD1. Germline-derived CDR1 and CDR2 are SGHTA and FQGNSA. This CDR3 has 15 amino acids. Germline trimming cut 3 bases from V and 3 bases from J; bases unmatched to any gene: 5. The chain's CDR3 is CASSLTGSPNQPQHF. CDR3 DNA sequence: TGTGCCAGCAGCTTGACAGGGTCACCCAATCAGCCCCAGCATTTT.

This clonotype was counted ten times or more. The genes are TRBV7-3 and TRBJ2-3; perhaps TRBD2 as D (5 bases). V lost 2 bases, J lost 1 base, and 10 bases lay in between. CDR3 length equals 15 residues. The germline V gene encodes CDR1 SGHTA and CDR2 FQGTGA. CDR3: CASSLYSAGTDTQYF. CDR3 bases: TGTGCCAGCAGCTTATATTCAGCGGGCACAGATACGCAGTATTTT.

The rearrangement joins TRBV19 to TRBJ2-5, with 8 bases fitting TRBD2. Losses at the gene ends were 11 bases for V and 5 bases for J; bases not matched to a gene: 13. The CDR3 consists of 14 residues. Germline-derived CDR1 and CDR2 are LNHDA and SQIVND (reference sequence). The CDR3 is CAAKASGRGETQYF. DNA for the CDR3: TGTGCCGCCAAAGCTAGCGGGCGAGGGGAGACCCAGTACTTC.

The genes are TRBV12-3 or TRBV12-4 and TRBJ1-5; 7 nucleotides line up with TRBD1. The CDR3 loop spans 15 amino acids. V was clipped by 4 bases and J by 5 bases; unmatched bases: 8. CDR3 bases: TGTGCCAGCAGTTCCCTGACAGGGAAGCATCAGCCCCAGCATTTT. This encodes CASSSLTGKHQPQHF.

This clonotype showed up just a few times. The chain is built from TRBV3-1 and TRBJ2-5, with D possibly matching TRBD2 (6 bases). Deletions cut 8 bases from V and 5 bases from J, with 18 bases between. The V gene's germline CDR1 is LGHDT and CDR2 YNNKEL (reference sequence). The CDR3 totals 14 residues. CDR3 sequence reads: CASGRREGIETQYF. CDR3 nucleotide sequence: TGTGCCAGCGGTAGGAGGGAAGGAATTGAGACCCAGTACTTC.

The chain is built from TRBV5-1 and TRBJ2-3; the D is unclear. Trimming removed 2 bases at V and 1 base at J, with 14 bases between. Germline lookup yields CDR1 SGHRS and CDR2 YFSETQ. The CDR3 runs to 16 residues. CDR3 DNA: TGCGCCAGCAGCTTAGTGCTTAACGGAGGCACAGATACGCAGTATTTT. Protein sequence: CASSLVLNGGTDTQYF.

Concerning this clonotype itself: This may stem from a read error, because a much larger clone lies one nucleotide away. V gene TRBV7-3 combines with J gene TRBJ1-1; D gene ambiguous. The CDR3 is made up of 13 amino acids. Germline loops: CDR1 SGHTA, CDR2 FQGTGA. This CDR3 is CASSSTRNTEALF. CDR3 in DNA: TGTGCCAGCAGCTCAACACGAAACACTGAAGCTCTCTTT.

The genes are TRBV7-2 and TRBJ2-1; D may correspond to TRBD1 or TRBD2 (5 bases each). Between the trimmed V and J ends, which lost 3 bases and 3 bases, there was a span of 21 bases. Per germline, CDR1 SGHTA and CDR2 FQGNSA. The CDR3 runs to 18 residues. The CDR3 DNA reads TGTGCCAGCAGCTTTCGTTCCGGGACCCTTCCCCTCTACAATGAGCAGTTCTTC. Translating gives CASSFRSGTLPLYNEQFF.

This clonotype was seen more than once but under ten times. The gene calls are TRBV4-1 and TRBJ2-7, with D possibly matching TRBD2 (6 bases). Trimming left V 3 bases short and J 0 bases short, with 15 bases between. Germline values: CDR1 MGHRA, CDR2 YSYEKL. The CDR3 is made up of 16 amino acids. The CDR3 region has the DNA TGCGCCAGCAGCCAGACGGGACTCCTGAGCTCCTACGAGCAGTACTTC. Translated: CASSQTGLLSSYEQYF.

The chain combines TRBV11-2 with TRBJ2-7; the match to TRBD2 covers 9 bases. This CDR3 is 15 amino acids long. J lost 3 bases, V lost 9 bases, and 12 bases had no gene match. Per germline, CDR1 SGHAT and CDR2 FQNNGV. The CDR3, as DNA: TGTGCCAGGCGGGGGGGGGTTTGTGGAGGCTACGAGCAGTACGTC. Amino acids: CARRGGVCGGYEQYV.

The chain is built from TRBV6-2 or TRBV6-3 and TRBJ2-3; 8 nucleotides line up with TRBD2. CDR3 size: 15 residues. The germline gives CDR1 MNHEY, CDR2 SVGEGT. Losses at the gene ends were 6 bases for V and 3 bases for J; bases not matched to a gene: 8. The CDR3 DNA follows: TGTGCCAGCAGGTCGGGGGTAGCGGGAACAGATACGCAGTATTTT. Protein product: CASRSGVAGTDTQYF.